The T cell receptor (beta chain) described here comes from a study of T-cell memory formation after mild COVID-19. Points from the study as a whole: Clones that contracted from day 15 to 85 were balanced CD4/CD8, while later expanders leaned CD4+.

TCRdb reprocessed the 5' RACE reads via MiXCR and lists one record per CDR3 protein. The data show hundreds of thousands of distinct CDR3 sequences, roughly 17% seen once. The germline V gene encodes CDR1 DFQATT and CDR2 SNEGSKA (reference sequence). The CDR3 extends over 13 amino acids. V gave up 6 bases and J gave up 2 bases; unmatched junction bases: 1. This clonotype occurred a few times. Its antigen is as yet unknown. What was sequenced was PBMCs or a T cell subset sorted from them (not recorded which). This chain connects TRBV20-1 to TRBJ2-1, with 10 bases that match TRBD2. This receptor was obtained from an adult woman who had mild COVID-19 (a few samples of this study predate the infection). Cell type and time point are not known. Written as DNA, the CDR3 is TGCAGTGCAGGACTAGCGGCCTACAATGAGCAGTTCTTC. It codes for CSAGLAAYNEQFF.